A single sample gave rise to the 13 T cell receptor beta chains below, sequenced in a study of blood T cell repertoires in COVID-19. Libraries were prepared by immunoSEQ multiplex PCR; TCRdb keeps only in-frame clonotypes and omits some of them. The data hold 250,000 to 350,000 clones, with 70% to 90% observed a single time. The sequenced material came from PBMCs or T cells enriched from blood (not recorded which). The receptors shown here come from a woman aged 30 to 39 who had recovered from COVID-19.

The count of this clone is one. J is TRBJ2-2 and V is TRBV30, with a possible D match to TRBD1 (6 bases). The germline V gene has CDR1 GTSNPN and CDR2 SVGIG (reference sequence). The CDR3 spans 14 residues. Trimming left V 2 bases short and J 6 bases short, with 13 bases between. The CDR3 region is CAWSSAGVPGELFF. The CDR3 DNA reads TGTGCCTGGAGTTCTGCAGGGGTCCCCGGGGAGCTGTTTTTT.

The chain employs TRBV5-4 and TRBJ1-4; unclear D gene. The germline CDR1 and CDR2 sequences are SGHNT and YYREEE (reference sequence). The length of the CDR3 is 14 residues. V dropped 3 bases and J dropped 8 bases, with 14 bases sitting between them. CDR3 coding DNA: TGTGCCAGCAGCTCTGACGAGGCGTACGAAAAACTGTTTTTT. Residues: CASSSDEAYEKLFF.

The genes are TRBV27 and TRBJ1-2; 7 bases are shared with TRBD1. This CDR3 is 13 amino acids long. The trim removed 6 bases at V and 7 bases at J, leaving 8 bases unmatched. CDR1 MNHEY and CDR2 SMNVEV come from the germline V gene (reference sequence). CDR3 sequence (DNA): TGTGCCAGCAGACCGACAGGGATGCCTGGCTACACCTTC. It yields the protein CASRPTGMPGYTF.

This clone was picked up one time. This CDR3 reads CASSSPFDRRSGNTIYF. In DNA, the CDR3 is TGTGCCAGCAGCAGCCCCTTCGACAGGCGCTCTGGAAACACCATATATTTT. The rearrangement uses TRBV7-6 and TRBJ1-3, with D maybe TRBD1 (6 bases). Germline V gene data show CDR1 as SGHVS and CDR2 as FNYEAQ. Trimming left V 5 bases short and J 0 bases short, with 17 bases between. The CDR3 spans 17 residues.

The V call is TRBV10-3, the J call TRBJ2-1; 7 nucleotides align to TRBD2. There are 16 residues in the CDR3. CDR1 is ENHRY, CDR2 SYGVKD, per germline. Trimming cost V 0 bases and J 8 bases; bases outside gene matches: 10. This chain's CDR3 is CAISESRTRATDEQFF. CDR3 nucleotide sequence: TGTGCCATCAGTGAGTCTAGGACTAGGGCAACCGATGAGCAGTTCTTC.

The chain recombines TRBV6-1 with TRBJ2-7, with D possibly matching TRBD2 (8 bases). The CDR3 is made up of 16 amino acids. Germline V gene data show CDR1 as MNHNS and CDR2 as SASEGT. V lost 2 bases and J 12 bases, leaving 26 bases between the germline ends. CDR3 nucleotides: TGTGCCAGCAGTGAATCGGGGACAGCGGGAGCCCTTCGTCGGTACTTC. Amino acids: CASSESGTAGALRRYF.

The rearrangement links TRBV12-3 or TRBV12-4 to TRBJ2-7, with D unclear. Trimming left V 3 bases short and J 4 bases short, with 4 bases between. This CDR3 is built from 11 residues. The CDR3, as DNA: TGTGCCAGCAGTTTCGGGTACGAGCAGTACTTC. Its protein is CASSFGYEQYF.

This chain joins TRBV4-1 and TRBJ2-2; D might be TRBD1 (6 bases). The CDR3 consists of 16 residues. Deletions cut 3 bases from V and 2 bases from J, with 13 bases between. Germline CDR1 MGHRA, CDR2 YSYEKL. The CDR3 region has the DNA TGCGCCAGCAGCCAGCTCTGGGGGCTCAACACCGGGGAGCTGTTTTTT. It codes for CASSQLWGLNTGELFF.

This clone was counted between two and nine times. The rearrangement links TRBV7-3 to TRBJ2-7, with TRBD2 as a possible D gene (6 bases). The CDR3 is 14 amino acids. Germline-derived CDR1 and CDR2 are SGHTA and FQGTGA. Trimming cost V 3 bases and J 2 bases, with 11 bases left between them. CDR3 sequence reads: CASSFVTSTYEQYF. As DNA, the CDR3 is TGTGCCAGCAGCTTTGTAACTAGCACCTACGAGCAGTACTTC. The complete variable domain, with remaining parts taken from reference TRBV7-3 and TRBJ2-7, reads GAGVSQTPSNKVTEKGKYVELRCDPISGHTALYWYRQSLGQGPEFLIYFQGTGAADDSGLPNDRFFAVRPEGSVSTLKIQRTERGDSAVYLCASSFVTSTYEQYFGPGTRLTVT.

The rearrangement links TRBV5-4 to TRBJ2-5; TRBD1 agrees at 7 bases. The CDR3 runs to 16 residues. J lost 5 bases, V lost 3 bases, and 13 bases had no gene match. From germline, CDR1 is SGHNT and CDR2 YYREEE (reference sequence). The CDR3 sequence: CASSSLPTGVGETQYF. DNA for the CDR3: TGTGCCAGCAGCTCACTACCCACAGGGGTAGGGGAGACCCAGTACTTC.

The chain has TRBV7-8 and TRBJ1-1, with 8 nucleotides matching TRBD1. Germline V gene sequence: CDR1 SGHVS, CDR2 FQNEAQ. With 3 bases clipped from V and 2 bases from J, the junction kept 8 bases outside the gene matches. The CDR3 has 16 residues. CDR3 protein: CASSFDRTGINTEAFF. CDR3 in DNA: TGTGCCAGCAGCTTCGACAGGACAGGGATCAACACTGAAGCTTTCTTT.

This chain links TRBV10-2 with TRBJ1-1; D is unresolved. This CDR3 is 12 amino acids long. V was trimmed by 5 bases and J by 1 base, leaving 5 bases between them. CDR1 WSHSY and CDR2 SAAADI come from the germline V gene. The CDR3 spells CASSYKNTEAFF. The CDR3 coding sequence is TGCGCCAGCAGTTACAAGAACACTGAAGCTTTCTTT.

This clone was found a few times. The chain carries TRBV6-1 and TRBJ2-3; 8 nucleotides align to TRBD2. Unmatched junction bases numbered 7, after V lost 3 bases and J lost 5 bases. CDR1 MNHNS and CDR2 SASEGT come from the germline V gene. The CDR3 totals 15 residues. CDR3 nucleotide sequence: TGTGCCAGCAGTGAGGGAGCGGGAGCGGTAGATACGCAGTATTTT. It encodes CASSEGAGAVDTQYF.